One sample yielded the 21 T cell receptor beta chains listed below, sequenced in a study of OX40 agonist ivuxolimab in advanced cancers. The method was immunoSEQ multiplex PCR; TCRdb's version includes in-frame clones alone and lacks a portion of them. This sample has 20,000 or so clones, with approximately 81% found just once. Sequencing used CD4+ or CD8+ T cells sorted from blood, obtained in a trial of the OX40 agonist ivuxolimab. The receptors shown here come from an adult with an advanced solid tumor such as melanoma, head and neck, liver or kidney cancer.

This chain links TRBV5-5 with TRBJ2-5; D is perhaps TRBD1 (6 bases). Deletions cut 0 bases from V and 1 base from J, with 10 bases between. The CDR3 is 15 amino acids. Germline V gene data show CDR1 as SGHKS and CDR2 as YYEKEE (reference sequence). CDR3 residues: CASSLGAGAQETQYF. The DNA for the CDR3 is TGTGCCAGCAGCTTGGGGGCAGGGGCCCAAGAGACCCAGTACTTC.

This clone was seen only a few times. V gene TRBV6-5 combines with J gene TRBJ2-5, with 9 bases aligning to TRBD1. This CDR3 spans 14 amino acids. Per germline, CDR1 MNHEY and CDR2 SVGAGI. V dropped 2 bases and J dropped 5; count of bases not matched to a gene: 3. In DNA form, the CDR3 reads TGTGCCAGCAGTTACCTGACAGGGGGGGAGACCCAGTACTTC. Encoded protein: CASSYLTGGETQYF.

The count of this clone is one. The chain recombines TRBV11-2 with TRBJ2-3; 15 positions match TRBD2. This CDR3 has 19 residues. The J segment lost 0 bases and the V segment lost 2 bases, leaving 6 bases of the junction unmatched. Germline V gene sequence: CDR1 SGHAT, CDR2 FQNNGV. CDR3 residues: CASSLMLGLAGGSTDTQYF. CDR3 DNA: TGTGCCAGCAGCTTAATGTTAGGACTAGCGGGGGGGAGCACAGATACGCAGTATTTT. Together with reference TRBV11-2 and TRBJ2-3, the CDR3 gives the full variable domain: EAGVAQSPRYKIIEKRQSVAFWCNPISGHATLYWYQQILGQGPKLLIQFQNNGVVDDSQLPKDRFSAERLKGVDSTLKIQPAKLEDSAVYLCASSLMLGLAGGSTDTQYFGPGTRLTVL.

This clone occurred many times. The chain employs TRBV4-1 and TRBJ1-1, with a possible D match to TRBD1 (5 bases). Trimming took 0 bases from V and 4 from J, leaving 15 bases between them. This CDR3 has 16 amino acids. The germline V gene encodes CDR1 MGHRA and CDR2 YSYEKL. The CDR3 sequence is CASSQDSGQGTTEAFF. CDR3 nucleotides: TGCGCCAGCAGCCAAGATAGCGGGCAGGGCACCACTGAAGCTTTCTTT.

V is TRBV6-1 and J is TRBJ1-1, with D hard to call. This CDR3 spans 14 amino acids. The V gene lost 3 bases and the J gene lost 8 bases, with 16 bases spanning the gap. Germline assignment: CDR1 MNHNS and CDR2 SASEGT. In DNA form, the CDR3 reads TGTGCCAGCAGTGAGGGGATTTATTTATTCGAAGCTTTCTTT. It translates to CASSEGIYLFEAFF.

This clone has a single count. The V gene is TRBV15, the J gene TRBJ1-6, with TRBD1 as a possible D gene (5 bases). The CDR3 has 14 amino acids. V was clipped by 1 base and J by 13 bases, with 14 bases between them. Germline V lookup: CDR1 LNHNV, CDR2 YYDKDF (reference sequence). The chain's CDR3 is CATSRGGQGWPLHF. CDR3 sequence (DNA): TGTGCCACCAGCAGAGGGGGCCAGGGTTGGCCCCTCCACTTT.

V and J are TRBV6-5 and TRBJ2-1, with unresolved D. Between the trimmed V and J ends, which lost 8 bases and 8 bases, there was a span of 10 bases. Germline V gene sequence: CDR1 MNHEY, CDR2 SVGAGI. There are 11 residues in the CDR3. CDR3 sequence reads: CASGRYDEQFF. The CDR3, as DNA: TGTGCCAGCGGTAGGTACGATGAGCAGTTCTTC.

The chain employs TRBV5-5 and TRBJ2-7, with 9 bases aligning to TRBD2. V lost 2 bases, J lost 10 bases, and 10 bases stayed unmatched. Germline CDR1 and CDR2: SGHKS and YYEKEE (reference sequence). This CDR3 spans 14 amino acids. The CDR3 DNA sequence: TGTGCCAGCAGCTTCATAGCGGGGGCCGCTCGCCAGTACTTC. Translating it yields CASSFIAGAARQYF.

This sequence joins TRBV5-4 and TRBJ1-2; a possible D gene is TRBD1 (5 bases). Trimming pared 4 bases from V and 8 bases from J, leaving 12 bases between. The CDR3 loop spans 12 amino acids. Germline CDR1 and CDR2: SGHNT and YYREEE (reference sequence). In DNA form, the CDR3 reads TGTGCCAGCAGCCCGGACACCTCGGGCTACACCTTC. Translation gives CASSPDTSGYTF.

In DNA form, the CDR3 reads TGTGCCAGCAGCGCATTGGTGACCCGCAGCACAGATACGCAGTATTTT. It yields the protein CASSALVTRSTDTQYF. The chain is built from TRBV11-2 and TRBJ2-3; D is uncertain. Germline CDR1 reads SGHAT; CDR2 reads FQNNGV. Trimming left V 5 bases short and J 0 bases short, with 15 bases between. The CDR3 runs 16 residues.

This clone showed up just a few times. V and J are TRBV2 and TRBJ2-5; tentatively, D is TRBD1 or TRBD2 (5 bases each). The V and J ends lost 8 bases and 4 bases respectively, with 17 bases between them. In germline, CDR1 is SNHLY, CDR2 FYNNEI. This CDR3 has 14 residues. CDR3 residues: CASLSRGNLETQYF. CDR3 in DNA: TGTGCCAGCCTCTCGAGGGGAAATCTAGAGACCCAGTACTTC.

The rearrangement uses TRBV10-1 and TRBJ2-7, with D possibly matching TRBD1 (6 bases). CDR3 length equals 15 residues. The V gene's germline CDR1 is WNHNN and CDR2 SYGVQD (reference sequence). Trimming removed 3 bases at V and 4 bases at J, with 16 bases between. This CDR3 is CASSDSRTVTYEQYF. For the CDR3, the DNA is TGCGCCAGCAGTGATTCCAGGACAGTGACTTACGAGCAGTACTTC.

This clone was observed many times. The chain joins TRBV11-2 to TRBJ1-2; 7 bases map to TRBD1. Germline V gives CDR1 SGHAT, CDR2 FQNNGV. The CDR3 extends over 16 amino acids. J lost 8 bases, V lost 0 bases, and 12 bases had no gene match. The CDR3 DNA reads TGTGCCAGCAGCTTAGACGTAGGGGGCGGGCGAGGAGGCTACACCTTC. Translated: CASSLDVGGGRGGYTF.

This chain links TRBV27 with TRBJ2-5; 13 bases match TRBD2. With 5 bases clipped from V and 11 bases from J, the junction kept 14 bases outside the gene matches. This CDR3 is 16 amino acids long. In germline, CDR1 is MNHEY, CDR2 SMNVEV (reference sequence). In nucleotides, the CDR3 is TGTGCCAGCAGTCCAGGACTAGCGGGGGACCTCTTCAAGCAGTACTTC. It specifies CASSPGLAGDLFKQYF.

The chain is built from TRBV7-9 and TRBJ2-5; the match to TRBD1 covers 7 bases. The ends lost 6 bases at V and 3 bases at J; junction bases unmatched: 7. The CDR3 has 14 amino acids. CDR1 is SEHNR, CDR2 FQNEAQ, per germline (reference sequence). The CDR3 reads CASRTGIGKETQYF. As DNA, the CDR3 is TGTGCCAGCAGGACAGGGATAGGAAAAGAGACCCAGTACTTC. The full variable domain, rest sourced from reference TRBV7-9 and TRBJ2-5, is DTGVSQNPRHKITKRGQNVTFRCDPISEHNRLYWYRQTLGQGPEFLTYFQNEAQLEKSRLLSDRFSAERPKGSFSTLEIQRTEQGDSAMYLCASRTGIGKETQYFGPGTRLLVL.

This chain connects TRBV15 to TRBJ2-7; D gene uncertain. Deletions cut 0 bases from V and 2 bases from J, with 8 bases between. CDR1 LNHNV and CDR2 YYDKDF come from the germline V gene (reference sequence). The CDR3 has 14 amino acids. The CDR3 reads CATSRDRATYEQYF. The CDR3 nucleotides are TGTGCCACCAGCAGAGATAGGGCTACCTACGAGCAGTACTTC. Drawing the rest from reference TRBV15 and TRBJ2-7, the complete variable domain is DAMVIQNPRYQVTQFGKPVTLSCSQTLNHNVMYWYQQKSSQAPKLLFHYYDKDFNNEADTPDNFQSRRPNTSFCFLDIRSPGLGDTAMYLCATSRDRATYEQYFGPGTRLTVT.

This clone was observed once. The CDR3 DNA is TGTGCCAGCAGGACGGGGTTGGGCTACACCTTC. Translating gives CASRTGLGYTF. The chain joins TRBV2 to TRBJ1-2; D unclear. The germline gives CDR1 SNHLY, CDR2 FYNNEI. The CDR3 covers 11 residues. Trimming removed 6 bases from V and 8 bases from J, with 10 bases in between.

The rearrangement uses TRBV19 and TRBJ2-3; 9 nucleotides align to TRBD1. Germline V CDR1 and CDR2: LNHDA, SQIVND (reference sequence). Trimming took 4 bases from V and 2 from J; bases not matched to a gene: 4. The CDR3 is made up of 15 amino acids. The CDR3 here is CASSRTGVDTDTQYF. The CDR3 nucleotides read TGTGCCAGTAGTAGGACAGGGGTGGACACAGATACGCAGTATTTT.

The V call is TRBV5-6, the J call TRBJ2-7; D assignment may be TRBD1 or TRBD2 (6 bases each). Germline V gives CDR1 SGHDT, CDR2 YYEEEE. The CDR3 has 14 amino acids. Trimming left V 1 base short and J 4 bases short, with 12 bases between. The CDR3 loop reads CASSLNRAGYEQYF. The CDR3 bases are TGTGCCAGCAGCTTGAACAGGGCGGGATACGAGCAGTACTTC.

V usage is TRBV10-2 and J usage is TRBJ1-1; D unclear. CDR1 is WSHSY and CDR2 is SAAADI in the germline V gene. The CDR3 spans 15 residues. Deletions cut 0 bases from V and 0 bases from J, with 8 bases between. CDR3 in amino acids: CASSESALMNTEAFF. The CDR3 DNA sequence: TGCGCCAGCAGTGAGTCGGCCCTCATGAACACTGAAGCTTTCTTT.

This clone was counted a few times. V is TRBV7-9 and J is TRBJ1-2; 10 bases agree with TRBD1. V dropped 5 bases and J dropped 0; count of bases not matched to a gene: 3. The CDR3 loop spans 15 amino acids. CDR1 and CDR2 (germline): SEHNR, FQNEAQ (reference sequence). The CDR3 nucleotides read TGTGCCAGCAGCACCGGGACAGGGGCTAACTATGGCTACACCTTC. Protein product: CASSTGTGANYGYTF.